This T cell receptor (beta chain) was identified in a study of T cells in Graves' hyperthyroidism and ophthalmopathy. Regions amplified from RNA transcripts were the TCR beta CDR3 regions. In the first-round RT-PCR of the TCR CDR3, the HTBI primer set was used. TCRdb used MiXCR to reprocess the multiplex PCR reads, holding one entry per CDR3 protein. The repertoire holds around 520,000 distinct CDR3 sequences, with approximately 15% as singletons. As to this clonotype: Its antigen is as yet unknown.

Points from the study as a whole: Most expanded thyroid clonotypes above 0.001 recurred in blood.

Germline V lookup: CDR1 LNHDA, CDR2 SQIVND (reference sequence). The CDR3 is made up of 13 amino acids. Trimming left V 5 bases short and J 7 bases short, with 12 bases between. The chain joins TRBV19 to TRBJ2-4; D is unresolved. Specimen: blood. This clonotype was sampled from a woman between 18 and 29 years old with Graves' hyperthyroidism. The chain's CDR3 is CASSGQIWNIQYF. The DNA of the CDR3 is TGTGCCAGTAGTGGTCAAATTTGGAACATTCAGTACTTC.